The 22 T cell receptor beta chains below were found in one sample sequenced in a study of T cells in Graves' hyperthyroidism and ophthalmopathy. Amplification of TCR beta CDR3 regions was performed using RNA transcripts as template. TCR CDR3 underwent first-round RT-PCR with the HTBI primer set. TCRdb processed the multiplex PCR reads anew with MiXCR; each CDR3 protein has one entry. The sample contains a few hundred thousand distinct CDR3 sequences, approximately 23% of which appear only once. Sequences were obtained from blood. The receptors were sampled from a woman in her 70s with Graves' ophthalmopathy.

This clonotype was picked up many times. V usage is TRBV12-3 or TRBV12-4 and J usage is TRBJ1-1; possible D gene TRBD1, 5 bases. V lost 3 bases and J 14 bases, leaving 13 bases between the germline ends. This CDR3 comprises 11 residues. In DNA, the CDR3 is TGTGCCAGCAGTTTTGGTCAGGGCGGGTTCTTT. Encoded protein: CASSFGQGGFF.

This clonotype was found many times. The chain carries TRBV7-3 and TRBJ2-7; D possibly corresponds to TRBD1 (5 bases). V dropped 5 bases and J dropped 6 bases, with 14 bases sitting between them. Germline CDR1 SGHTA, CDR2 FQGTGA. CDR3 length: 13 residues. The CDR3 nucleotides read TGTGCCAGCAGCCATCAGGGTGGCATCGAGCAGTACTTC. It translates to CASSHQGGIEQYF.

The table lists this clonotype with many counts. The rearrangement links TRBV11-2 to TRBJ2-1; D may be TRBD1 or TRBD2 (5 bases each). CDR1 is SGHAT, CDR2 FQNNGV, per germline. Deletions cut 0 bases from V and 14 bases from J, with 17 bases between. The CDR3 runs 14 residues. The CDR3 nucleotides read TGTGCCAGCAGCTTAGAATCCAGGACAACGAGGGAGTTCTTC. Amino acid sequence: CASSLESRTTREFF. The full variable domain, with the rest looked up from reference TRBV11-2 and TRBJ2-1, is EAGVAQSPRYKIIEKRQSVAFWCNPISGHATLYWYQQILGQGPKLLIQFQNNGVVDDSQLPKDRFSAERLKGVDSTLKIQPAKLEDSAVYLCASSLESRTTREFFGPGTRLTVL.

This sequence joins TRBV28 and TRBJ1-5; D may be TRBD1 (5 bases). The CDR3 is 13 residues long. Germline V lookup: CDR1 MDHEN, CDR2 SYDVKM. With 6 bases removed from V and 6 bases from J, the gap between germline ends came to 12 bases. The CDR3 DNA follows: TGTGCCAGCAGCCTACTGAGGGGTCAGCCCCAGCATTTT. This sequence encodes CASSLLRGQPQHF.

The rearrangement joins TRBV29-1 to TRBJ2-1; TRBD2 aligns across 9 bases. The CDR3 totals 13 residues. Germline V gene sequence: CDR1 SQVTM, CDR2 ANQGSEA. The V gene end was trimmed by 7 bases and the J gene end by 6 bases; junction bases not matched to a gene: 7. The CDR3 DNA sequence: TGCAGCGAAGTAGCGGGAGTACGCAATGAGCAGTTCTTC. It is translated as CSEVAGVRNEQFF.

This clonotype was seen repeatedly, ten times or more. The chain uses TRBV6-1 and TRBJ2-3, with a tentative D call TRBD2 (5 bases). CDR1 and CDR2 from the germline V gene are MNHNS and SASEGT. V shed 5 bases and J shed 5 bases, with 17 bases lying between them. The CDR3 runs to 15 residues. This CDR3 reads CASSSPHRRGDTQYF. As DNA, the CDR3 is TGTGCCAGCAGTTCGCCACACAGACGGGGAGATACGCAGTATTTT.

The CDR3 protein is CASSPPGGGYGDNSPLHF. CDR3 nucleotides: TGTGCCAGCAGTCCTCCGGGGGGGGGGTATGGGGATAATTCACCCCTCCACTTT. The rearrangement uses TRBV28 and TRBJ1-6; D is perhaps TRBD1 (5 bases). CDR1 and CDR2 from the germline V gene are MDHEN and SYDVKM. The CDR3 has 18 amino acids. V was cut by 5 bases and J by 5 bases, with 22 bases left in between.

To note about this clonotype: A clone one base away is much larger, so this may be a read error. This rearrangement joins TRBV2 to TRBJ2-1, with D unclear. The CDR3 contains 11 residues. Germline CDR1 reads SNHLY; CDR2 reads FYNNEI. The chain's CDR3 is CASSPRNERFF. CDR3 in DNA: TGTGCCAGTTCCCCCCGCAATGAGCGGTTCTTC. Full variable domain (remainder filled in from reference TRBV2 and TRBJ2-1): EPEVTQTPSHQVTQMGQEVILRCVPISNHLYFYWYRQILGQKVEFLVSFYNNEISEKSEIFDDQFSVERPDGSNFTLKIRSTKLEDSAMYFCASSPRNERFFGPGTRLTVL.

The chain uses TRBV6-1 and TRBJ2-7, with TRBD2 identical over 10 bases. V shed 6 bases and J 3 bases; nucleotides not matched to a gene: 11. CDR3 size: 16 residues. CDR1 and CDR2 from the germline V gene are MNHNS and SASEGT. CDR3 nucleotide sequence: TGTGCCAGCAGGGACCAATCTAGCGGGAGAAGCTACGAGCAGTACTTC. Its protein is CASRDQSSGRSYEQYF.

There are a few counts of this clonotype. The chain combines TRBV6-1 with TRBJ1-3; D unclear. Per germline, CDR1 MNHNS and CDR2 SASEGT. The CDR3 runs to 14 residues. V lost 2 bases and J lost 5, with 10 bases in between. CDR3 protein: CASSELRVRNTIYF. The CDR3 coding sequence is TGTGCCAGCAGTGAATTGAGGGTCAGAAACACCATATATTTT.

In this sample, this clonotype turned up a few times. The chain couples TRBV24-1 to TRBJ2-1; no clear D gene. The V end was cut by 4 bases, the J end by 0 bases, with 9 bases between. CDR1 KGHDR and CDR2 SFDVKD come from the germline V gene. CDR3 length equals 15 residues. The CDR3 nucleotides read TGTGCCACCAGTGACGGTGGGCCCTCCTACAATGAGCAGTTCTTC. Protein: CATSDGGPSYNEQFF.

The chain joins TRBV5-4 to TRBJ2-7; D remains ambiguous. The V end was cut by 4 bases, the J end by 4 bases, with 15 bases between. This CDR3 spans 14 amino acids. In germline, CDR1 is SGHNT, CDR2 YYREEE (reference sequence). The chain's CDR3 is CASSPGAGKYEQYF. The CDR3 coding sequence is TGTGCCAGCAGCCCGGGTGCAGGAAAATACGAGCAGTACTTC.

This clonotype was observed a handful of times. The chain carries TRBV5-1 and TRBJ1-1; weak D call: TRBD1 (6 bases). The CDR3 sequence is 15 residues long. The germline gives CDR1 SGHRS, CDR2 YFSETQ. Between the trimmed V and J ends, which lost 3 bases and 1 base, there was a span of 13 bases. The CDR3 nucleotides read TGCGCCAGCAGCTCTGACAGGAGTAAGAACACTGAAGCTTTCTTT. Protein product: CASSSDRSKNTEAFF.

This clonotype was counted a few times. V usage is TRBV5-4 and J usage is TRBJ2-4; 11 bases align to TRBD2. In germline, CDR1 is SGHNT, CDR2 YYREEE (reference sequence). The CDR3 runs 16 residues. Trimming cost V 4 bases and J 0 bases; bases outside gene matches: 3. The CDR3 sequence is CASSVAGGLAKNIQYF. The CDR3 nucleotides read TGTGCCAGCAGCGTAGCGGGAGGGCTAGCCAAAAACATTCAGTACTTC.

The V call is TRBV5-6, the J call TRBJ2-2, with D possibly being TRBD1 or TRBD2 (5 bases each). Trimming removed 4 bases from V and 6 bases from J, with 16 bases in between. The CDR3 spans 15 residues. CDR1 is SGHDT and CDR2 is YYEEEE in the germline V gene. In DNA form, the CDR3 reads TGTGCCAGCAGCAACCGGGACGCGGAACCCGGGGAGCTGTTTTTT. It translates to CASSNRDAEPGELFF.

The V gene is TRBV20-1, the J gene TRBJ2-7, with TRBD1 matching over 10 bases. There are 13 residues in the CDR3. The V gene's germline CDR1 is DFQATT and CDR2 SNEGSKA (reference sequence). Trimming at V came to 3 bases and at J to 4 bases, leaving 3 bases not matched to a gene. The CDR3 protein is CSASRTGGYEQYF. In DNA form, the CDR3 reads TGCAGTGCTAGCAGGACAGGGGGGTACGAGCAGTACTTC.

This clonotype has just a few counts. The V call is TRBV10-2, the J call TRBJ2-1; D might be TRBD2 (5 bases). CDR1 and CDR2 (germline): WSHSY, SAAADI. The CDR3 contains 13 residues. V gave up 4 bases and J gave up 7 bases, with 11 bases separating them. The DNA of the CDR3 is TGCGCCAGCAGTGGAGGGATCGAAAATGAGCAGTTCTTC. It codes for CASSGGIENEQFF.

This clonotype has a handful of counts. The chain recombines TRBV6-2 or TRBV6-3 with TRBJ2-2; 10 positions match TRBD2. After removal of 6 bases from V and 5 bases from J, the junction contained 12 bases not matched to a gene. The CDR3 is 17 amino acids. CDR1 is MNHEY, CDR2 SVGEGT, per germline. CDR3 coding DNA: TGTGCCAGCAGATGCGCCGACCTAGCGGGAGAGACCGGGGAGCTGTTTTTT. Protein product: CASRCADLAGETGELFF.

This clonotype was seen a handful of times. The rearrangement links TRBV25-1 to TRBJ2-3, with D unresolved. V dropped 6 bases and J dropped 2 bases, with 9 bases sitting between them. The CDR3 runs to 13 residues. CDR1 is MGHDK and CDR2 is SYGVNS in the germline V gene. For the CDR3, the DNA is TGTGCCAGCAGCTTCCCCCCCACAGATACGCAGTATTTT. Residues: CASSFPPTDTQYF. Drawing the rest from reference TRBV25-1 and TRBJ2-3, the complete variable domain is EADIYQTPRYLVIGTGKKITLECSQTMGHDKMYWYQQDPGMELHLIHYSYGVNSTEKGDLSSESTVSRIRTEHFPLTLESARPSHTSQYLCASSFPPTDTQYFGPGTRLTVL.

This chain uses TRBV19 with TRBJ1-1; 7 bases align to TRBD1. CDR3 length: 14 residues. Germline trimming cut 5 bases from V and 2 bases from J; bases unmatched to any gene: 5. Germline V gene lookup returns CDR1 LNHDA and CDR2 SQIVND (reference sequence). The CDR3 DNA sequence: TGTGCCAGTAGTGCCGGGACAGATAACACTGAAGCTTTCTTT. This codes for CASSAGTDNTEAFF.

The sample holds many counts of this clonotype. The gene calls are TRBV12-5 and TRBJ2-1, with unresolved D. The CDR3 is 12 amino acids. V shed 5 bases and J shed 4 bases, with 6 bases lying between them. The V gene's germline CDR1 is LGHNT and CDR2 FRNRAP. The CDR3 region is CASGQSYNEQFF. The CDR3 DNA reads TGTGCTAGTGGTCAAAGTTACAATGAGCAGTTCTTC.

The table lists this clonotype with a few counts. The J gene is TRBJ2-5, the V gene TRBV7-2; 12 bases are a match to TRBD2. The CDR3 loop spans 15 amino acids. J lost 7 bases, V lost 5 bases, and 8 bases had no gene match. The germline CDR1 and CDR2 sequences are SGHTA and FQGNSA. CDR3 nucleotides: TGTGCCAGCAGCCCCCTAGCGGGGGGGGCAGGGACCCAGTACTTC. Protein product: CASSPLAGGAGTQYF.